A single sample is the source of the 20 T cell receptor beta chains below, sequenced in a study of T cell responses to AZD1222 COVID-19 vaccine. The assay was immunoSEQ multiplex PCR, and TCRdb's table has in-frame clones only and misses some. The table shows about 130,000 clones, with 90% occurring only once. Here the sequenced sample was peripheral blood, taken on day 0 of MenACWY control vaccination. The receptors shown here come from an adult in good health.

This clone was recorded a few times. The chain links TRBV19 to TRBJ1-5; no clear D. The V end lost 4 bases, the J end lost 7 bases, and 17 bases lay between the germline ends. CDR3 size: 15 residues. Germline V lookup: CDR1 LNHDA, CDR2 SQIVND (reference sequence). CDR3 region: CASSTHATVRQPQHF. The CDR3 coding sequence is TGTGCCAGTAGTACCCACGCCACTGTAAGACAGCCCCAGCATTTT.

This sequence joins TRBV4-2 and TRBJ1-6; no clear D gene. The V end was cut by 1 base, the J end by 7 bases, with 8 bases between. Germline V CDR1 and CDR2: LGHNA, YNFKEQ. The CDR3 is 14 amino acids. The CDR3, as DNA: TGTGCCAGCAGCCAAGCTCACGGAAATTCACCCCTCCACTTT. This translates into CASSQAHGNSPLHF.

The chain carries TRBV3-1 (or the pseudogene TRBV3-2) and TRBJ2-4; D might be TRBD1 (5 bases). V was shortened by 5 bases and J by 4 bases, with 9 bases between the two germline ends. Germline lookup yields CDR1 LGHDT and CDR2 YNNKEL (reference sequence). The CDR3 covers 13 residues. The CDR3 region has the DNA TGTGCCAGCAGCAGGACACTTAAAAACATTCAGTACTTC. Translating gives CASSRTLKNIQYF.

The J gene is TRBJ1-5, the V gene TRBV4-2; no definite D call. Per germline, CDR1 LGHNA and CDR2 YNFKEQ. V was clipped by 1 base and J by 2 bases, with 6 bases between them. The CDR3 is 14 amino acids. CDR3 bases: TGTGCCAGCAGCCAAGGCTTAGGCAATCAGCCCCAGCATTTT. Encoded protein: CASSQGLGNQPQHF.

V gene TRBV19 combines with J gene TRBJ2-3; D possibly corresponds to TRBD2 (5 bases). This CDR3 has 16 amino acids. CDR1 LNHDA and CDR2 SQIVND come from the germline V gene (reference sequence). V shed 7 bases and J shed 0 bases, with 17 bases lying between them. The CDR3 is CASTTGSGTSTDTQYF. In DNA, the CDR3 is TGTGCCAGTACCACGGGCAGCGGAACTAGCACAGATACGCAGTATTTT.

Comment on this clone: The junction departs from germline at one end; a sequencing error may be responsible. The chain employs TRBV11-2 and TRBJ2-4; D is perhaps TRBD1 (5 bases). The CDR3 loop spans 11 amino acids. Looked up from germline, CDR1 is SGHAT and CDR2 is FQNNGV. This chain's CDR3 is CASSLAQGLVF. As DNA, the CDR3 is TGTGCCAGCAGCTTAGCCCAGGGCTTGGTTTTC.

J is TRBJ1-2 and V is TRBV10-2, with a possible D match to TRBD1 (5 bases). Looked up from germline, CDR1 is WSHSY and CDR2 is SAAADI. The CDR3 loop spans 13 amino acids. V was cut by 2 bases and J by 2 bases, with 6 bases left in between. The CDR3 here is CASSEGGNYGYTF. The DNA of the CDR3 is TGCGCCAGCAGTGAGGGGGGGAACTATGGCTACACCTTC.

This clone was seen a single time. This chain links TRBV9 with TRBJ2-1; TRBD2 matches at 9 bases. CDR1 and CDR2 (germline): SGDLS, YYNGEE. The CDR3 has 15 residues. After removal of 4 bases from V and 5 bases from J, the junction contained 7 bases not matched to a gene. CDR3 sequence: CASSPGLAPNNEQFF. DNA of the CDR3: TGTGCCAGCAGCCCAGGACTAGCGCCAAACAATGAGCAGTTCTTC.

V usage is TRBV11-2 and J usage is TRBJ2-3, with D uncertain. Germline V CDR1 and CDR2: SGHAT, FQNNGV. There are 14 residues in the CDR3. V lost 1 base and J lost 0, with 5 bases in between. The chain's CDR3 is CASSLVSSTDTQYF. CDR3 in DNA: TGTGCCAGCAGCTTAGTTTCAAGCACAGATACGCAGTATTTT. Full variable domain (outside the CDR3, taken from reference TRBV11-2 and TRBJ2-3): EAGVAQSPRYKIIEKRQSVAFWCNPISGHATLYWYQQILGQGPKLLIQFQNNGVVDDSQLPKDRFSAERLKGVDSTLKIQPAKLEDSAVYLCASSLVSSTDTQYFGPGTRLTVL.

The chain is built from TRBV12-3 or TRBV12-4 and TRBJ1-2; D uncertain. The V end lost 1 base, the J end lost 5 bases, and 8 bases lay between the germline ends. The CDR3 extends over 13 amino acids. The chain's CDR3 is CASSLGRTYGYTF. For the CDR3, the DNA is TGTGCCAGCAGTTTAGGACGGACTTATGGCTACACCTTC.

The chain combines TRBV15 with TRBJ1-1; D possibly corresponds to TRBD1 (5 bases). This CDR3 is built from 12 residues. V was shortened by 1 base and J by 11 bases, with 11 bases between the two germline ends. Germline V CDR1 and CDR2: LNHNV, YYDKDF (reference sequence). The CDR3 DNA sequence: TGTGCCACCAGCAGAGGGGAGGGGCTCGCTTTCTTT. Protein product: CATSRGEGLAFF.

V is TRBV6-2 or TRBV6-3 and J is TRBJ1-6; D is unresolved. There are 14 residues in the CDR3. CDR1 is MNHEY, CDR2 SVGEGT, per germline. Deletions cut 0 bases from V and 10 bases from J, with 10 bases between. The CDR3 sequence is CASSYSWGRSPLHF. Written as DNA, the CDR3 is TGTGCCAGCAGTTACTCGTGGGGTAGGTCACCCCTCCACTTT.

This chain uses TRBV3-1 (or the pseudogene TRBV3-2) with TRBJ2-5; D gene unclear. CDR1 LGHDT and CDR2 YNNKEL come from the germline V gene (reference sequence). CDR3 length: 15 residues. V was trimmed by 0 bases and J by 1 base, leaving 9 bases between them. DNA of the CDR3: TGTGCCAGCAGCCAAGAATGGGGAATCCAAGAGACCCAGTACTTC. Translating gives CASSQEWGIQETQYF.

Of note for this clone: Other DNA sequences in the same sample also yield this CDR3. The CDR3 coding sequence is TGTGCCAGCAGCCTCGGACCGAGCTCCTATAATTCACCCCTCCACTTT. As protein: CASSLGPSSYNSPLHF. This chain uses TRBV5-6 with TRBJ1-6; no clear D gene. This CDR3 is 16 amino acids long. The V and J ends lost 4 bases and 0 bases respectively, with 11 bases between them. CDR1 SGHDT and CDR2 YYEEEE come from the germline V gene.

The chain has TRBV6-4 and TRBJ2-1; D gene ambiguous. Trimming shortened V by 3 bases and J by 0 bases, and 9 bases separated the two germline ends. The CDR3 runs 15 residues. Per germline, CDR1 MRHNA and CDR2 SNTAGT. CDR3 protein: CASSDTLYSYNEQFF. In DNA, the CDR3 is TGTGCCAGCAGTGATACCCTATACTCCTACAATGAGCAGTTCTTC.

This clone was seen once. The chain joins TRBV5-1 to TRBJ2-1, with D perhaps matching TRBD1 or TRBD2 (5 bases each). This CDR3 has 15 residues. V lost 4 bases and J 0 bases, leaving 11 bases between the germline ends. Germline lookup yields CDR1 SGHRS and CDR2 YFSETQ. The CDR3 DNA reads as TGCGCCAGCAGCGACGGGACGAGCTCCTACAATGAGCAGTTCTTC. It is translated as CASSDGTSSYNEQFF.

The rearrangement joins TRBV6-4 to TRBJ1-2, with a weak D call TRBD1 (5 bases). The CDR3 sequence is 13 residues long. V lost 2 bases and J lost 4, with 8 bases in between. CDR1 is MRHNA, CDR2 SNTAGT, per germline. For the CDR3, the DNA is TGTGCCAGCAGTGACAGGGGCGGCTATGGCTACACCTTC. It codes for CASSDRGGYGYTF.

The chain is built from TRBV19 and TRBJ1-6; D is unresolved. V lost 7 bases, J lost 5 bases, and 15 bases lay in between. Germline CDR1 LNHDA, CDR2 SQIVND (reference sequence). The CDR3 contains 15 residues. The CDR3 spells CASIKGQENNSPLHF. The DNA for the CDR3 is TGTGCCAGTATAAAGGGCCAGGAGAATAATTCACCCCTCCACTTT.

The CDR3 DNA is TGTGCCAGCACTCGACTAGTTGTGCAGTACTTC. This translates into CASTRLVVQYF. The chain joins TRBV2 to TRBJ2-7, with D maybe TRBD2 (6 bases). The V and J ends lost 7 bases and 9 bases respectively, with 13 bases between them. CDR1 and CDR2 (germline): SNHLY, FYNNEI. CDR3 length: 11 residues.

CDR3 residues: CASSPQAGNEQFF. CDR3 sequence (DNA): TGTGCCAGCTCACCCCAGGCGGGGAATGAGCAGTTCTTC. The chain combines TRBV18 with TRBJ2-1; possibly TRBD2 for D (6 bases). From germline, CDR1 is KGHSH and CDR2 LQKENI. The CDR3 has 13 residues. V lost 3 bases and J 7 bases, leaving 10 bases between the germline ends.